This T cell receptor (beta chain) derives from a study of T-cell memory formation after mild COVID-19. Overall study results and limits: While clones contracting from day 15 to 85 were balanced between CD4 and CD8, later expanders leaned CD4+. The authors left the SARS-CoV-2 specificity of second-wave clones peaking on day 37 unconfirmed. CD4+ contracting clones lay mainly in CM and EM, CD8+ ones in EMRA.

Germline CDR1 reads LNHDA; CDR2 reads SQIVND (reference sequence). The trim removed 6 bases at V and 4 bases at J, leaving 6 bases unmatched. The CDR3 length is 15 residues. TCRalpha and TCRbeta libraries used 5'RACE with constant-segment primers and UMIs. TCRdb used MiXCR to reprocess the 5' RACE reads, holding one entry per CDR3 protein. Of about 350,000 distinct CDR3 sequences listed, approximately 15% are singletons. Comments on this clonotype: Its antigen is unknown.

The receptor was derived from a man aged 18 to 29 who had mild COVID-19 (a few samples of this study predate the infection). Cell type and time point are not known. The sample comprised PBMCs or a T cell subset sorted from them (not recorded which). This rearrangement joins TRBV19 to TRBJ1-5; 10 bases map to TRBD1. The CDR3 is CASRMRDRGNQPQHF. The DNA of the CDR3 is TGTGCCAGTAGAATGAGGGACAGGGGTAATCAGCCCCAGCATTTT.